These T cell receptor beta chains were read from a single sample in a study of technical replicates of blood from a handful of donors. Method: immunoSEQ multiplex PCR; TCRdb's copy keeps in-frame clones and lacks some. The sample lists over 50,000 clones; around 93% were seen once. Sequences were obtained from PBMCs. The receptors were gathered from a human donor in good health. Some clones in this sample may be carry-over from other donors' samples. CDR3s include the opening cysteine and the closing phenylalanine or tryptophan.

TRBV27	CASKTGTGVETQYF
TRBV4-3	CASSQDWQMNTEAFF
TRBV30	CAAGTGNTIYF
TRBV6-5	CASSYSRGYEQYF
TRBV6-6	CASRMGLAGPYYEQYF
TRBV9	CASSSNGQENTEAFF
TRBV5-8	CASSLAAGYSPLHF
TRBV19	CASSTGLAGYNEQFF
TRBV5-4	CASSLNGQGAYEQYF
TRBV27	CASSPLGGRGSPLHF
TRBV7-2	CASSLPSGSTYEQYF
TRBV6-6	CASSLSGDGYTF
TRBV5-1	CASSRDRDTQYF
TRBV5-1	CASSLYGEAYEQYF
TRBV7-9	CASSLTTGKGGNTIYF
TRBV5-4	CASSPAGAGGLTGELFF
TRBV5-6	CASSSTGGRNQPQHF
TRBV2	CASSTRTSGSLYEQYF
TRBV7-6	CASRQTEGQTEAFF
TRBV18	CASSPPKRGPINTEAFF
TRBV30	CAWSIGGSQEKLFF
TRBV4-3	CASSQDRGNTEAFF
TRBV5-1	CASSLGGGLGEQYF
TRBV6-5	CASRQRQGAYEQYF
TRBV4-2	CASSQGGGRPETQYF
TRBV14	CASSPPGGTPSEQYF
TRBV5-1	CASSLPLSESTDTQYF
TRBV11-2	CASSLIRTGNTGELFF
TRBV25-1	CASRGSGTGSGYTF
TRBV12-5	CATKRGGQGGNTIYF
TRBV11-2	CASSLGEGVAAFF
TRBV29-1	CSVLIRQGNTGELFF
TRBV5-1	CASSLAPRPRETQYF
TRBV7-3	CASGGRGYNEQFF
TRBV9	CASSGRGGPDTGELFF
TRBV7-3	CASSFAQGTEAFF
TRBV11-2	CASREVTSGGQETQYF
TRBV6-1	CASSEADYEQFF
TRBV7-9	CASSLGGQGGSGANVLTF
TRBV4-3	CASSQDIPNSPLHF
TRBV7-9	CASSLGRNTEAFF
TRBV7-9	CASSSSDSPLHF
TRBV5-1	CASSLAALAGGRDTQYF
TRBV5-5	CASSFLPPETQYF
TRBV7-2	CASSPFIGRGGSAQYF
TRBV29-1	CSVVGGQSYEQYF
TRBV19	CASSTGSQETQYF
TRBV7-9	CASSLGQSFSGYTF
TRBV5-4	CASQTLAGGFTDTQYF
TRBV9	CASSVVGIGGDTQYF
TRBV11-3	CASSSGGETQYF
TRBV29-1	CSVEREASNTEAFF
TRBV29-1	CSVEVAGGFYNEQFF
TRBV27	CASSSRGGGASYNEQFF
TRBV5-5	CASTGTSGGAHTGELFF
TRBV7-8	CASSTDRENTEAFF
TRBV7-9	CASSLRPSGSGSYNEQFF
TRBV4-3	CASSQDNPVSSYNEQFF
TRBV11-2	CASSLMGLAFNEQFF